Listed below are T cell receptor beta chains from one sample, sequenced in a study of Ad26.COV2.S vaccination and SARS-CoV-2 variants. This table comes from immunoSEQ multiplex PCR, and its TCRdb copy is limited to in-frame clones, with some not included. The sample holds some 300,000 clones; 85% to 90% are singletons and the top ten take more than 1.5%. The input for sequencing was peripheral blood, taken in a trial of Ad26.COV2.S vaccine versus placebo. These receptors all come from a person between 18 and 65 years old who received the Ad26.COV2.S COVID-19 vaccine or a placebo. CDR3s include the opening cysteine and the closing phenylalanine or tryptophan. A D gene is named only where the DNA matches it firmly. Where a row states a size, it is once, few, many or the class of an expanded clone; other rows omit it.

cdr3_nt | cdr3_aa | cdr3_length | d_call | clone_size | j_call | v_call
TGTGCCAGCAGCTTAGGGAACGGGCCCACAGATACGCAGTATTTT | CASSLGNGPTDTQYF | 15 | . | . | TRBJ2-3 | TRBV7-6
TGTGCCAGTACGGCCACGTCCGGGAGGAACACCGGGGAGCTGTTTTTT | CASTATSGRNTGELFF | 16 | . | many | TRBJ2-2 | TRBV19
TGTGCCAGCAGCCAACGTAGGACAGGGAGTGTTGAAGCTTTCTTT | CASSQRRTGSVEAFF | 15 | TRBD1 | . | TRBJ1-1 | TRBV4-2
TGTGCCAGCAGCCAAGACACAGCCGGTCAGCCCCAGCATTTT | CASSQDTAGQPQHF | 14 | . | once | TRBJ1-5 | TRBV3-1/TRBV3-2
TGTGCCACCAGCAGAGCCATGGGCGACTATGGCTACACCTTC | CATSRAMGDYGYTF | 14 | . | . | TRBJ1-2 | TRBV15
TGTGCCAGTAGTGAGTACCAGGGAAGACGGGATACGCAGTATTTT | CASSEYQGRRDTQYF | 15 | . | . | TRBJ2-3 | TRBV19
TGTGCCACCAGTGATTTCCCGGACGACACCGGGGAGCTGTTTTTT | CATSDFPDDTGELFF | 15 | . | . | TRBJ2-2 | TRBV24-1
TGTGCCAGCAGCTTGGACAGGGGGCAAACTGAAGCTTTCTTT | CASSLDRGQTEAFF | 14 | TRBD1 | . | TRBJ1-1 | TRBV9
TGTGCCAGCAGCACCCGGACAGGTGGCAACTATGGCTACACCTTC | CASSTRTGGNYGYTF | 15 | TRBD1 | . | TRBJ1-2 | TRBV5-4
TGCGCCAGCAGCTTGGACGCCCTGAACACTGAAGCTTTCTTT | CASSLDALNTEAFF | 14 | . | . | TRBJ1-1 | TRBV5-1
TGTGCCTGGAGTGTTTATGGGGGAAATGAAAAACTGTTTTTT | CAWSVYGGNEKLFF | 14 | . | . | TRBJ1-4 | TRBV30
TGTGCCAGCTCACCAGGACTAGCGGGGGGCCAACTCACAGATACGCAGTATTTT | CASSPGLAGGQLTDTQYF | 18 | TRBD2 | . | TRBJ2-3 | TRBV18
TGCGCCAGCAGCCAAGGCCAGGGTCAGAACACTGAAGCTTTCTTT | CASSQGQGQNTEAFF | 15 | . | . | TRBJ1-1 | TRBV4-1
TGCGCCAGCAGCCAACAGCCATACAATGAGCAGTTCTTC | CASSQQPYNEQFF | 13 | . | . | TRBJ2-1 | TRBV4-1
TGTGCCAGCAGCTTGAACAGGGGACGTAATGAGCAGTTCTTC | CASSLNRGRNEQFF | 14 | TRBD1 | . | TRBJ2-1 | TRBV5-4
TGTGCCAGCAGCGCTTACGCAGGGGCCGCTGGGGAGCTGTTTTTT | CASSAYAGAAGELFF | 15 | . | . | TRBJ2-2 | TRBV9
TGTGCCAGCAGCTCACAAAAGCCCGGGCAGGAGACCCAGTACTTC | CASSSQKPGQETQYF | 15 | . | . | TRBJ2-5 | TRBV5-4
TGTGCCAGCTCACCAGACAGGGACTATGGCTACACCTTC | CASSPDRDYGYTF | 13 | TRBD1 | . | TRBJ1-2 | TRBV18
TGTGCCAGTAGTATGGCGGCTAGCGGGGTCACAGATACGCAGTATTTT | CASSMAASGVTDTQYF | 16 | TRBD2 | . | TRBJ2-3 | TRBV19
TGTGCCACCCAAGCCTCTGGAAACACCATATATTTT | CATQASGNTIYF | 12 | . | few | TRBJ1-3 | TRBV6-6
TGCGCCAGCAGCGTGGCCAGAGGAACTGAAGCTTTCTTT | CASSVARGTEAFF | 13 | . | . | TRBJ1-1 | TRBV5-1
TGTGCCAGCAGCGTAGGCGGACTCATGAACACTGAAGCTTTCTTT | CASSVGGLMNTEAFF | 15 | . | . | TRBJ1-1 | TRBV9
TGTGCCATCAGTGAGTGGCAGGGGTACGGCTACACCTTC | CAISEWQGYGYTF | 13 | . | . | TRBJ1-2 | TRBV10-3
TGTGCCAGCAGTTCCTTCGTGAATGAGCAGTTCTTC | CASSSFVNEQFF | 12 | . | . | TRBJ2-1 | TRBV6-6
TGTGCCAGCAGCCAGCTTAACTATGGCTACACCTTC | CASSQLNYGYTF | 12 | . | . | TRBJ1-2 | TRBV5-4
TGCGCCAGCAGAATCGGGGGGGCCTCTAGCACAGATACGCAGTATTTT | CASRIGGASSTDTQYF | 16 | TRBD2 | . | TRBJ2-3 | TRBV5-1
TGTGCCTGGAACATAGCCGGGGGACATCAGCCCCAGCATTTT | CAWNIAGGHQPQHF | 14 | . | . | TRBJ1-5 | TRBV30
TGTGCCAGTAGTGGGGCAGAGACCCAGTACTTC | CASSGAETQYF | 11 | . | once | TRBJ2-5 | TRBV19
TGCGCCAGCAGCTTGGGGACAGGGTTGGATGAAGCTTTCTTT | CASSLGTGLDEAFF | 14 | TRBD1 | few | TRBJ1-1 | TRBV5-1
TGTGCCTGGAGTGTTAGGCGCACAGATACGCAGTATTTT | CAWSVRRTDTQYF | 13 | . | . | TRBJ2-3 | TRBV30
TGTGCCAGCAGCTTAGCGGGGGGCTACGAGCAGTACTTC | CASSLAGGYEQYF | 13 | . | . | TRBJ2-7 | TRBV7-9
TGTGCCAGTAGTTCGACCAGGGTAGCCCAGCCCCAGCATTTT | CASSSTRVAQPQHF | 14 | . | . | TRBJ1-5 | TRBV19